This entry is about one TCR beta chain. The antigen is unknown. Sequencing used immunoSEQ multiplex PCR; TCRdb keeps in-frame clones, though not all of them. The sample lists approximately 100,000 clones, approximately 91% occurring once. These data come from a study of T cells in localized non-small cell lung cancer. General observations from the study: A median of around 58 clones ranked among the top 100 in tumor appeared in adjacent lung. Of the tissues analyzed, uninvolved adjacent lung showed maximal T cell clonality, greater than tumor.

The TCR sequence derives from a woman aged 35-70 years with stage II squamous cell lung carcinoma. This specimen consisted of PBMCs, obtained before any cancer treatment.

CDR3 residues: CASSSGESYNEQFF. CDR3 in DNA: TGTGCCAGTAGCTCAGGGGAATCCTACAATGAGCAGTTCTTC. The chain employs TRBV25-1 and TRBJ2-1; D possibly corresponds to TRBD1 (6 bases). Germline lookup yields CDR1 MGHDK and CDR2 SYGVNS. V dropped 9 bases and J dropped 1 base, with 13 bases sitting between them. CDR3 length: 14 amino acids.